This record looks at one T cell receptor beta chain sequence and its context. This specimen belongs to a study of monozygotic twins with inflammatory bowel disease. TCRdb reprocessed the 5' RACE reads and reports one entry per CDR3 protein, with no DNA. The sample includes about 440,000 distinct CDR3 sequences. CDR3 length equals 18 residues. CDR1 and CDR2 from the germline V gene are SNHLY and FYNNEI. V and J are TRBV2 and TRBJ2-5; TCRdb's D gene call, TRBD2, goes unchecked for lack of DNA. The origin of this receptor is a human donor with ulcerative colitis or Crohn's disease, or a healthy co-twin of an affected twin (not recorded which). Sequences were obtained from blood. This CDR3 is CASSLTSGREGSQETQYF.